The rows below give T cell receptor beta chains drawn from one sample of a study of blood T cell repertoires in COVID-19. Assay used: immunoSEQ multiplex PCR; TCRdb lists only in-frame clones, some missing. The sample gives about 400,000 clones, around 90% of which show up once; over 2% is in the top ten. The source material was PBMCs or T cells enriched from blood (not recorded which). The receptors originated from a woman aged 40-49 years with acute COVID-19. Each CDR3 is given with its conserved first and last residue. D genes are given only for firm matches.

d_gene | j_gene | v_gene | CDR3aa | CDR3nt
TRBD2 | TRBJ2-1 | TRBV29-1 | CSVAPSGGAGSNEQFF | TGCAGCGTTGCACCTAGCGGGGGGGCTGGATCCAATGAGCAGTTCTTC
- | TRBJ2-7 | TRBV19 | CASSIDRAKDEQYF | TGTGCCAGTAGTATAGACAGGGCAAAGGACGAGCAGTACTTC
- | TRBJ1-5 | TRBV3-1/TRBV3-2 | CASSRTGSGQPQHF | TGTGCCAGCAGCCGAACAGGGAGTGGTCAGCCCCAGCATTTT
TRBD2 | TRBJ2-3 | TRBV9 | CASSSRGTSPDTQYF | TGTGCCAGCAGCTCCCGCGGGACTAGCCCCGATACGCAGTATTTT
- | TRBJ1-1 | TRBV10-3 | CAISERQGFEAFF | TGTGCCATCAGTGAGCGTCAGGGATTTGAAGCTTTCTTT
TRBD2 | TRBJ2-5 | TRBV5-1 | CASSLVTSGGLYQETQYF | TGCGCCAGCAGCTTGGTAACTAGCGGGGGGCTCTACCAAGAGACCCAGTACTTC
TRBD1 | TRBJ1-2 | TRBV11-2 | CASTPDRALNYGYTF | TGTGCCAGCACGCCCGACAGGGCCCTTAACTATGGCTACACCTTC
TRBD1 | TRBJ1-4 | TRBV10-2 | CASRATGNFNEKLFF | TGCGCCAGCAGGGCGACAGGGAATTTTAATGAAAAACTGTTTTTT
TRBD1 | TRBJ1-2 | TRBV30 | CACDRDFNYGYTF | TGTGCCTGTGACAGGGACTTTAACTATGGCTACACCTTC
- | TRBJ1-2 | TRBV14 | CASSPLRTDYNYGYTF | TGTGCCAGCAGCCCCCTAAGGACAGATTATAACTATGGCTACACCTTC
- | TRBJ2-5 | TRBV12-3/TRBV12-4 | CASSLWGRETQYF | TGTGCCAGCAGTTTATGGGGGCGAGAGACCCAGTACTTC